A single sample gave rise to the 23 T cell receptor beta chains below, sequenced in a study of cytomegalovirus exposure and HLA in healthy donors (dated by TCRdb to the late 2010s). Libraries came from the immunoSEQ multiplex PCR assay. The multiplex PCR relied on a mix of 60 forward primers for TCR Vbeta segments and 13 reverse primers for TCR Jbeta segments. TCRdb provides this immuneACCESS table in a form limited to in-frame rearrangements. Some clones are lacking; in checked studies, under half of them reflect an unresolved V gene, and why the rest are absent is not known. This sample comprises about 140,000 clones, around 65% of them detected only once. Less than 2% of the sample belongs to the ten largest clones. The sample consisted of PBMCs. These receptors all come from a male donor in good health and CMV-seronegative.

V usage is TRBV21-1 and J usage is TRBJ2-1; TRBD1, the table's D call, was not compared with the DNA. TRBV21-1 is a recognized pseudogene. This CDR3 has 14 amino acids. CDR3 region: CASSKGQGRDEQFF. CDR3 bases: TGTGCCAGCAGCAAGGGACAGGGTAGGGATGAGCAGTTCTTC.

The J gene is TRBJ1-6, the V gene TRBV28; a possible D gene is TRBD1 (5 bases). The ends were cut back, 6 bases at V and 3 bases at J, with 12 bases in the middle. There are 15 residues in the CDR3. Germline CDR1 reads MDHEN; CDR2 reads SYDVKM. CDR3 region: CASSPPDNYNSPLHF. CDR3 nucleotide sequence: TGTGCCAGCAGCCCACCGGACAACTATAATTCACCCCTCCACTTT.

Only a few counts were recorded for this clone. The rearrangement links TRBV28 to TRBJ2-7; D is perhaps TRBD1 (5 bases). This CDR3 comprises 13 residues. V shed 3 bases and J shed 2 bases, with 8 bases lying between them. The V gene's germline CDR1 is MDHEN and CDR2 SYDVKM. The CDR3 DNA reads as TGTGCCAGCAGTTTGGACACACCCTACGAGCAGTACTTC. Residues: CASSLDTPYEQYF.

The rearrangement links TRBV11-1 to TRBJ1-5; no firm D call. CDR1 and CDR2 from the germline V gene are SGHAT and FQDESV (reference sequence). This CDR3 has 13 amino acids. Trimming left V 1 base short and J 3 bases short, with 4 bases between. CDR3 protein: CASSLEHNQPQHF. CDR3 coding DNA: TGTGCCAGCAGCTTAGAACACAATCAGCCCCAGCATTTT.

This clone was recorded a few times. This chain joins TRBV28 and TRBJ1-5; TRBD1 aligns across 10 bases. J gave up 7 bases and V 5 bases, and 5 bases lay outside the gene matches. CDR3 size: 14 residues. From germline, CDR1 is MDHEN and CDR2 SYDVKM. The CDR3 reads CASSRQGAGQPQHF. In nucleotides, the CDR3 is TGTGCCAGCAGTAGACAGGGGGCGGGGCAGCCCCAGCATTTT. Full variable domain (outside the CDR3, taken from reference TRBV28 and TRBJ1-5): DVKVTQSSRYLVKRTGEKVFLECVQDMDHENMFWYRQDPGLGLRLIYFSYDVKMKEKGDIPEGYSVSREKKERFSLILESASTNQTSMYLCASSRQGAGQPQHFGDGTRLSIL.

The chain recombines TRBV7-3 with TRBJ2-2; TRBD1 aligns across 9 bases. This CDR3 region has 15 residues. From germline, CDR1 is SGHTA and CDR2 FQGTGA. The junction had 8 bases not matched to a gene; V was cut back by 5 bases and J by 7 bases. In DNA, the CDR3 is TGTGCCAGCAGCGAAAGGACAGGGGAAGGCGGGGAGCTGTTTTTT. Protein sequence: CASSERTGEGGELFF. Full variable domain (remainder filled in from reference TRBV7-3 and TRBJ2-2): GAGVSQTPSNKVTEKGKYVELRCDPISGHTALYWYRQSLGQGPEFLIYFQGTGAADDSGLPNDRFFAVRPEGSVSTLKIQRTERGDSAVYLCASSERTGEGGELFFGEGSRLTVL.

In this sample, this clone turned up a few times. The V and J genes are TRBV9 and TRBJ2-3; TRBD2 agrees at 8 bases. The CDR3 loop spans 16 amino acids. The ends lost 4 bases at V and 6 bases at J; junction bases unmatched: 13. Germline V gene data show CDR1 as SGDLS and CDR2 as YYNGEE. The chain's CDR3 is CASSSAGTRGRDTQYF. CDR3 coding DNA: TGTGCCAGCAGCTCAGCCGGGACTAGAGGTAGGGATACGCAGTATTTT. Full variable domain (outside the CDR3, taken from reference TRBV9 and TRBJ2-3): DSGVTQTPKHLITATGQRVTLRCSPRSGDLSVYWYQQSLDQGLQFLIQYYNGEERAKGNILERFSAQQFPDLHSELNLSSLELGDSALYFCASSSAGTRGRDTQYFGPGTRLTVL.

The CDR3 nucleotides read TGTGCCAGCAGCCGTGGAAGCGGGGGGGCCCTCAATGAGCAGTTCTTC. The encoded protein is CASSRGSGGALNEQFF. The chain is built from TRBV6-6 and TRBJ2-1; TRBD2 matches at 10 bases. Germline CDR1 MNHNY, CDR2 SVGAGI (reference sequence). V gave up 6 bases and J gave up 6 bases; unmatched junction bases: 11. This CDR3 contains 16 residues.

The chain joins TRBV4-1 to TRBJ1-4; 9 bases align to TRBD1. The ends lost 0 bases at V and 8 bases at J; junction bases unmatched: 4. CDR3 length: 15 amino acids. Germline V gives CDR1 MGHRA, CDR2 YSYEKL. CDR3 protein: CASSQEDRGWEKLFF. In DNA form, the CDR3 reads TGCGCCAGCAGCCAAGAGGACAGGGGATGGGAAAAACTGTTTTTT.

This clone was seen a few times. V usage is TRBV28 and J usage is TRBJ2-1; TRBD1 might be the D (5 bases). The CDR3 has 16 residues. Germline CDR1 is MDHEN and CDR2 is SYDVKM. The V end was cut by 3 bases, the J end by 5 bases, with 17 bases between. Written as DNA, the CDR3 is TGTGCCAGCAGTTTCCCTATCCAGGGCACCAACAATGAGCAGTTCTTC. This encodes CASSFPIQGTNNEQFF. Looking up the rest from reference TRBV28 and TRBJ2-1 gives the full variable domain: DVKVTQSSRYLVKRTGEKVFLECVQDMDHENMFWYRQDPGLGLRLIYFSYDVKMKEKGDIPEGYSVSREKKERFSLILESASTNQTSMYLCASSFPIQGTNNEQFFGPGTRLTVL.

The chain has TRBV6-1 and TRBJ1-1; tentatively, D is TRBD1 (5 bases). CDR1 is MNHNS and CDR2 is SASEGT in the germline V gene. This CDR3 comprises 14 residues. V shed 6 bases and J shed 1 base, with 12 bases lying between them. In DNA, the CDR3 is TGTGCCAGCAGACAAATTCAGGGGAACACTGAAGCTTTCTTT. Amino acid sequence: CASRQIQGNTEAFF.

The V call is TRBV10-3, the J call TRBJ2-5, with 12 bases fitting TRBD1. The V gene's germline CDR1 is ENHRY and CDR2 SYGVKD. Losses at the gene ends were 6 bases for V and 1 base for J; bases not matched to a gene: 3. The CDR3 consists of 15 residues. The CDR3 nucleotides are TGTGCCATCAGCTCGGGACAGGGGGCCCAAGAGACCCAGTACTTC. Translated: CAISSGQGAQETQYF.

The rearrangement uses TRBV2 and TRBJ2-7; TRBD2 might be the D (5 bases). Germline loops: CDR1 SNHLY, CDR2 FYNNEI. V lost 4 bases, J lost 4 bases, and 11 bases lay in between. The CDR3 covers 13 residues. CDR3 sequence (DNA): TGTGCCAGCAGTGGAGGGCTCCTTTACGAGCAGTACTTC. Translated, it gives CASSGGLLYEQYF.

The chain carries TRBV4-3 and TRBJ2-2; the D gene is possibly TRBD2 (6 bases). Trimming pared 0 bases from V and 3 bases from J, leaving 17 bases between. The germline V gene encodes CDR1 LGHNA and CDR2 YSLEER. The length of the CDR3 is 18 residues. As DNA, the CDR3 is TGCGCCAGCAGCCAAGAGGGAGGTTGGAGGAGGGACACCGGGGAGCTGTTTTTT. It encodes CASSQEGGWRRDTGELFF.

In its sample, this clone was seen once. The V gene is TRBV19, the J gene TRBJ2-1; D possibly corresponds to TRBD2 (5 bases). Germline V lookup: CDR1 LNHDA, CDR2 SQIVND (reference sequence). Trimming shortened V by 5 bases and J by 3 bases, and 8 bases separated the two germline ends. The CDR3 is 13 amino acids. In DNA, the CDR3 is TGTGCCAGTAGTTACGGACTCTACAATGAGCAGTTCTTC. Protein: CASSYGLYNEQFF.

A few counts support this clone. The rearrangement joins TRBV4-1 to TRBJ2-3, with D perhaps matching TRBD1 (6 bases). The CDR3 contains 15 residues. CDR1 is MGHRA and CDR2 is YSYEKL in the germline V gene. The V end was cut by 1 base, the J end by 4 bases, with 12 bases between. The CDR3 nucleotides read TGCGCCAGCAGCCAAGCTAACAGGGCGCCAGATACGCAGTATTTT. It encodes CASSQANRAPDTQYF.

This rearrangement joins TRBV11-2 to TRBJ1-2; 7 positions match TRBD1. The CDR3 runs to 14 residues. Per germline, CDR1 SGHAT and CDR2 FQNNGV. Losses at the gene ends were 0 bases for V and 8 bases for J; bases not matched to a gene: 6. The CDR3: CASSLDRTGGGYTF. CDR3 nucleotide sequence: TGTGCCAGCAGCTTAGATCGGACAGGTGGGGGCTACACCTTC.

Only one count was recorded for this clone. This chain links TRBV4-3 with TRBJ2-4, with TRBD1 matching over 7 bases. CDR1 and CDR2 from the germline V gene are LGHNA and YSLEER. The CDR3 is made up of 14 amino acids. V trimming: 3 bases; J trimming: 8 bases; junction bases outside the gene matches: 7. The CDR3 DNA reads as TGCGCCAGCAGCCATATGGGACAGAGACACATTCAGTACTTC. Translation: CASSHMGQRHIQYF.

The chain links TRBV30 to TRBJ1-3; no definite D call. V was clipped by 4 bases and J by 5 bases, with 9 bases between them. The germline gives CDR1 GTSNPN, CDR2 SVGIG (reference sequence). This CDR3 spans 12 amino acids. CDR3 loop: CAWTTERNTIYF. The CDR3 DNA reads TGTGCCTGGACAACCGAGAGAAACACCATATATTTT.

This chain uses TRBV15 with TRBJ1-4; 7 nucleotides line up with TRBD1. CDR3 length: 17 residues. The V segment lost 3 bases and the J segment 1 base; nucleotides outside the gene matches: 8. Germline CDR1 is LNHNV and CDR2 is YYDKDF (reference sequence). This chain's CDR3 is CATSSPGTAETNEKLFF. The CDR3 DNA reads TGTGCCACCAGCAGCCCCGGGACAGCTGAAACTAATGAAAAACTGTTTTTT.

V gene TRBV9 combines with J gene TRBJ2-3; D perhaps matches TRBD2 (6 bases). V gave up 0 bases and J gave up 3 bases, with 11 bases separating them. Germline loops: CDR1 SGDLS, CDR2 YYNGEE. The CDR3 is made up of 15 amino acids. CDR3 protein: CASSVAGLATDTQYF. The CDR3 nucleotides read TGTGCCAGCAGCGTAGCTGGGCTAGCGACAGATACGCAGTATTTT.

V gene TRBV9 combines with J gene TRBJ1-3; 8 bases map to TRBD1. V lost 3 bases to trimming and J lost 4 bases; unmatched junction nucleotides: 3. The CDR3 extends over 14 amino acids. Germline values: CDR1 SGDLS, CDR2 YYNGEE. CDR3 nucleotides: TGTGCCAGCAGCGCGGACAGGGTCGGAAACACCATATATTTT. It codes for CASSADRVGNTIYF.

The table lists this clone with a few counts. The rearrangement uses TRBV7-2 and TRBJ2-2, with D maybe TRBD2 (6 bases). This CDR3 is 12 amino acids long. Germline CDR1 and CDR2: SGHTA and FQGNSA. V was trimmed by 4 bases and J by 9 bases, leaving 9 bases between them. This chain's CDR3 is CASSSGGRELFF. The CDR3 coding sequence is TGTGCCAGCAGCTCCGGGGGTAGGGAGCTGTTTTTT.